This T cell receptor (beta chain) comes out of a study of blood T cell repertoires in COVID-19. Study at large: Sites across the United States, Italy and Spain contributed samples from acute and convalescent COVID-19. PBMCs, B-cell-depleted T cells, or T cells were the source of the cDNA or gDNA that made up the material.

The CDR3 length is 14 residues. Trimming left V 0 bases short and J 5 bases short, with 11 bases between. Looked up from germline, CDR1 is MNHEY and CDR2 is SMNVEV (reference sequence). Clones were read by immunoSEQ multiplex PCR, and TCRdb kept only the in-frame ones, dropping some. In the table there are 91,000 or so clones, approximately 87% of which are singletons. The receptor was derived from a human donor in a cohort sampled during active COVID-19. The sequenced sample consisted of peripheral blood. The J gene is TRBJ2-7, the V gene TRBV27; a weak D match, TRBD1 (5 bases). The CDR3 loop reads CASSLSSGIDEQYF. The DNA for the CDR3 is TGTGCCAGCAGTTTATCGTCAGGGATTGACGAGCAGTACTTC.